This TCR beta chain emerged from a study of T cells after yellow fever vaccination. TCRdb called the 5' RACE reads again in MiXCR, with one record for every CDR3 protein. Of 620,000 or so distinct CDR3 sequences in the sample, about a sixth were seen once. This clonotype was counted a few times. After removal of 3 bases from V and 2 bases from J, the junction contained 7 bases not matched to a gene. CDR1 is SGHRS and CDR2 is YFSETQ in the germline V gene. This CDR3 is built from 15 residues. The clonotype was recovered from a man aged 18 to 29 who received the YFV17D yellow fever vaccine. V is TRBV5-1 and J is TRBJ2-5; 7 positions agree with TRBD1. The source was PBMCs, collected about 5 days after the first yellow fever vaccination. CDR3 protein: CASSSLGTVQETQYF. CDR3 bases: TGCGCCAGCAGCTCCCTCGGGACAGTTCAAGAGACCCAGTACTTC.